This T cell receptor (beta chain) comes out of a study of cytomegalovirus exposure and HLA in healthy donors. Study-wide results and caveats: Earlier analysis found most TCR beta V segments productive about 87% or about 30% of the time.

Vbeta (60) and Jbeta (13) primers were used in the PCR. Repertoires were generated with immunoSEQ multiplex PCR, while TCRdb's copy carries only in-frame clones and drops some. The sample lists under 200,000 clones; about 81% were seen once. There are 14 residues in the CDR3. Germline assignment: CDR1 MNHEY and CDR2 SMNVEV (reference sequence). The V gene end was trimmed by 6 bases and the J gene end by 6 bases; junction bases not matched to a gene: 4. Worth noting for this clone: Its specificity is not known. This same CDR3 is encoded by further DNA sequences in the sample.

The TCR was taken from a young woman in good health and CMV-seronegative. This chain links TRBV27 with TRBJ2-7; 14 nucleotides agree with TRBD2. The sequenced sample consisted of PBMCs. The DNA of the CDR3 is TGTGCCAGCAGCCTGGGACTAGCGGGAGCCGAGCAGTACTTC. This translates into CASSLGLAGAEQYF.